Each of the 9 T cell receptor beta chains below was sequenced from the same sample in a study of neoadjuvant anti-PD-1 for oral cavity cancer. Sequencing used immunoSEQ multiplex PCR; TCRdb keeps in-frame clones, though not all of them. This table holds under 85,000 clones, roughly four fifths found once. The sample in question was PBMCs, obtained before nivolumab (anti-PD-1) treatment. The receptors here all came from a person aged 35 to 85 with oral cavity squamous cell carcinoma.

The chain carries TRBV19 and TRBJ2-7, with D possibly matching TRBD1 (6 bases). This CDR3 region has 14 residues. In germline, CDR1 is LNHDA, CDR2 SQIVND (reference sequence). V lost 3 bases and J lost 6, with 15 bases in between. The CDR3 sequence: CASSIRDTTSEQYF. The CDR3 coding sequence is TGTGCCAGTAGTATCCGGGACACTACCTCCGAGCAGTACTTC. Looking up the rest from reference TRBV19 and TRBJ2-7 gives the full variable domain: DGGITQSPKYLFRKEGQNVTLSCEQNLNHDAMYWYRQDPGQGLRLIYYSQIVNDFQKGDIAEGYSVSREKKESFPLTVTSAQKNPTAFYLCASSIRDTTSEQYFGPGTRLTVT.

This chain uses TRBV29-1 with TRBJ1-4; the match to TRBD1 covers 10 bases. V shed 6 bases and J 2 bases; nucleotides not matched to a gene: 3. Germline values: CDR1 SQVTM, CDR2 ANQGSEA. This CDR3 comprises 14 residues. CDR3 sequence reads: CSVTGGATNEKLFF. The CDR3 DNA follows: TGCAGCGTGACAGGGGGCGCCACTAATGAAAAACTGTTTTTT.

The chain uses TRBV7-2 and TRBJ2-2; possibly TRBD1 for D (6 bases). Trimming stripped 1 base from V and 5 bases from J, with 14 bases between. The CDR3 has 16 residues. The germline V gene encodes CDR1 SGHTA and CDR2 FQGNSA. CDR3 in amino acids: CASSLGSGTTTGELFF. The CDR3 DNA sequence: TGTGCCAGCAGCTTAGGTAGTGGGACAACAACCGGGGAGCTGTTTTTT.

This clone was seen just once. V and J are TRBV29-1 and TRBJ2-1; 9 bases fit TRBD2. Germline lookup yields CDR1 SQVTM and CDR2 ANQGSEA. The CDR3 consists of 17 residues. J lost 1 base, V lost 1 base, and 8 bases had no gene match. The CDR3 spells CSVEGEREALSYNEQFF. The CDR3 DNA follows: TGCAGCGTTGAAGGGGAGCGGGAGGCCCTTTCCTACAATGAGCAGTTCTTC.

The DNA of the CDR3 is TGCGCCAGCAACCCCTCCGGCGCGGGGGAGCAGTACTTC. As protein: CASNPSGAGEQYF. J is TRBJ2-7 and V is TRBV5-1; possible D gene TRBD2, 6 bases. There are 13 residues in the CDR3. V lost 6 bases and J lost 7, with 17 bases in between. Germline values: CDR1 SGHRS, CDR2 YFSETQ.

The gene calls are TRBV10-3 and TRBJ2-2; a possible D gene is TRBD2 (7 bases). V gave up 11 bases and J gave up 5 bases, with 18 bases separating them. This CDR3 contains 14 residues. Germline V gene sequence: CDR1 ENHRY, CDR2 SYGVKD. CDR3 nucleotides: TGTGCCTCAAGGGGGGGAGAGTCAACCGGGGAGCTGTTTTTT. It yields the protein CASRGGESTGELFF.

This chain links TRBV4-2 with TRBJ1-3; 7 bases agree with TRBD1. V was clipped by 0 bases and J by 0 bases; unmatched bases: 5. CDR1 LGHNA and CDR2 YNFKEQ come from the germline V gene. The CDR3 length is 17 residues. The CDR3 protein is CASSQEGGSTSGNTIYF. The CDR3 DNA follows: TGTGCCAGCAGCCAAGAAGGGGGCAGTACCTCTGGAAACACCATATATTTT.

This sequence joins TRBV28 and TRBJ2-7, with TRBD2 identical over 10 bases. The CDR3 has 17 amino acids. Germline CDR1 is MDHEN and CDR2 is SYDVKM. With V trimmed by 6 bases and J by 0 bases, 11 bases remained unmatched. The DNA for the CDR3 is TGTGCCAGCAGCCCATTCCGGTCTAGCGGGAGCTCCTACGAGCAGTACTTC. The encoded protein is CASSPFRSSGSSYEQYF.

The chain has TRBV30 and TRBJ1-5, with 7 bases lining up with TRBD1. The germline gives CDR1 GTSNPN, CDR2 SVGIG (reference sequence). The CDR3 sequence is 14 residues long. The V segment lost 3 bases and the J segment 5 bases; nucleotides outside the gene matches: 7. The CDR3 reads CAWSWGQLDQPQHF. The DNA of the CDR3 is TGTGCCTGGAGCTGGGGACAGCTCGATCAGCCCCAGCATTTT.